This T cell receptor beta chain derives from a study of T cell repertoires in ileal Crohn's disease (dated by TCRdb to between 2018 and 2021). For the wider study: The median duration of disease was approximately 8.3 years, and at the time of surgery about 35% of patients were active smokers. Around 550 nanograms of biopsy DNA per sample were submitted for commercial TCRB immunosequencing. Running in parallel with the study was a multicentre cohort set up to find predictors of early endoscopic recurrence following ileocolonic resection. The study sequenced 171 mucosal samples from some 62 patients, taken at several locations on the surgical specimen and at postoperative endoscopy. TCR repertoire analysis was done in about 59 Crohn's disease patients from a prospective multicentre cohort. All patients had surgery for a complication: stricturing disease in 61% and penetrating disease in about 40%. The M0 samples consisted of biopsies taken from the inflamed part of the ileum within the surgical resection specimen. Roughly half of the patients were given postoperative therapy, with fewer than 12 receiving thiopurines and around 20 receiving anti-TNF agents. Endoscopic postoperative recurrence was defined as a Rutgeerts score above i0. Points the paper makes about the study in general: Compared with CD4 T cells, sorted CD8 T cells held more high-frequency clones, which suggests that the mucosal expansions were mostly CD8. Compared with non-smokers, patients who were active smokers at surgery showed a significantly higher proportion of clonal expansions (around 24% vs 18%, p=0.02). Higher percentages of high-frequency clones at the time of surgery were linked to endoscopic recurrence, and every patient with clonality above 26.8% (18/57) had recurrence. Only a subgroup of patients, of unstated size, had their mucosal CD4 and CD8 T cells sorted and sequenced.

Library construction relied on the immunoSEQ multiplex PCR assay. Adaptive Biotechnology amplified the CDR3 regions from genomic DNA with a two-step multiplex PCR designed to control amplification bias. In the first PCR, primers covered every V and J gene segment, and in the second PCR, barcodes and Illumina adapters were added. An Illumina instrument was used to sequence the CDR3 libraries. The study's own analysis went as follows. The analysis drew on both the pipelines supplied by the vendor and custom analysis of the raw data in R/Bioconductor running R version 3.3.0. Clonality, which ranges from 0 to 1, was calculated as the inverse of the normalised Shannon entropy across all productive clones. The repertoire share taken up by the top 100 clones defined high-frequency clones, and only clones that passed a 95% confidence test were kept. The Simpson index measured repertoire diversity, and the Morisita-Horn index measured overlap between samples. Not all clones reach the TCRdb copy of this immuneACCESS table, which keeps in-frame sequences only. Checked studies attribute under half of the gap to unresolved V genes and leave the rest unexplained. The V and J calls and clone size were taken over from that table, and D and trimming were inferred from the DNA. This sample holds about 4,500 clones; under 85% were observed only once. Jointly, the top ten make up around 7% of the sample.

Ends trimmed: V by 5 bases, J by 2 bases; bases unmatched to a gene: 8. The cysteine opens and the phenylalanine closes a CDR3 of 16 amino acids. CDR3 DNA is the only sequence kept; it has 48 bases, read in frame from the first base. CDR1 KGHSH and CDR2 LQKENI were looked up in the germline V gene. The sample's time point, from its label and the paper: inflamed ileum from the surgical specimen. Adults with ileal or ileocolonic Crohn's disease and an indication for ileocolonic resection were eligible for inclusion. Whole ileal mucosal biopsies were kept frozen at -80 degrees C prior to DNA extraction. Genomic DNA was extracted from frozen whole biopsies using a TRizol-based method and was quantified with a NanoDrop 2000 spectrophotometer. For this clone: There is no known antigen for this receptor. Base qualities are not recorded, but no much larger clone differs from it by a single base.

The chain couples TRBV18 to TRBJ2-3; TRBD2 agrees with 9 junctional bases. Material: ileal tissue. This clonotype was obtained from an adult with Crohn's disease. The CDR3 protein sequence reads: CASSIMTSGFTDTQYF. The sequenced DNA is TGTGCCAGCTCAATAATGACTAGCGGCTTCACAGATACGCAGTATTTT. The CDR3, completed at both ends by the reference TRBV18 and TRBJ2-3 genes, gives the full variable domain NAGVMQNPRHLVRRRGQEARLRCSPMKGHSHVYWYRQLPEEGLKFMVYLQKENIIDESGMPKERFSAEFPKEGPSILRIQQVVRGDSAAYFCASSIMTSGFTDTQYFGPGTRLTVL.